The 26 T cell receptor beta chains listed next were all sequenced from one sample in a study of CD8 T cells in ankylosing spondylitis. TCRdb fed the 5' RACE reads into MiXCR, producing one record per CDR3 protein. Here the sample spans some 120,000 distinct CDR3 sequences, approximately 15% being singletons. The sequencing sample was made of blood, either unsorted or a sorted T cell fraction (not recorded which). Every receptor here comes from a female donor with ankylosing spondylitis or in good health (not recorded which).

This clonotype was counted ten times or more. DNA of the CDR3: TGCAGCGTTGAAGGGGGGGAAGGCTCCTACAATGAGCAGTTCTTC. Encoded protein: CSVEGGEGSYNEQFF. This chain joins TRBV29-1 and TRBJ2-1, with D possibly being TRBD2 (6 bases). V lost 1 base and J 0 bases, leaving 10 bases between the germline ends. The germline V gene encodes CDR1 SQVTM and CDR2 ANQGSEA. The CDR3 covers 15 residues.

V gene TRBV24-1 combines with J gene TRBJ2-1; 11 bases are shared with TRBD1. Germline CDR1 is KGHDR and CDR2 is SFDVKD. The J segment lost 6 bases and the V segment lost 3 bases, leaving 9 bases of the junction unmatched. The CDR3 spans 17 residues. The DNA of the CDR3 is TGTGCCACCAGTGATGGGGGGGGACAGGGGGAGATCAATGAGCAGTTCTTC. Its protein product is CATSDGGGQGEINEQFF.

This clonotype was seen ten or more times. The chain links TRBV11-3 to TRBJ1-6; TRBD1 might be the D (5 bases). This CDR3 is 20 amino acids long. Trimming cost V 0 bases and J 1 base, with 19 bases left between them. CDR1 and CDR2 (germline): SGHNT, YENEEA. The CDR3 reads CASSLDTVAGWRSYNSPLHF. The DNA for the CDR3 is TGTGCCAGCAGCTTAGATACTGTGGCAGGGTGGAGATCCTATAATTCACCCCTCCACTTT.

This clonotype was counted only a few times. The rearrangement links TRBV12-3 or TRBV12-4 to TRBJ2-2; 8 bases align to TRBD1. J was trimmed by 0 bases and V by 6 bases; bases with no gene match: 9. The CDR3 spans 17 residues. CDR3 bases: TGTGCCAGCAGCCCCGACAGGGGACAAGCGAACACCGGGGAGCTGTTTTTT. Amino acids: CASSPDRGQANTGELFF.

This clonotype was recorded many times. This chain links TRBV7-8 with TRBJ1-6; 9 nucleotides match TRBD1. The CDR3 has 16 amino acids. Germline-derived CDR1 and CDR2 are SGHVS and FQNEAQ. V lost 2 bases, J lost 8 bases, and 7 bases stayed unmatched. The CDR3 DNA follows: TGTGCCAGCAGCTTATGGCGACAGGGGGGCTATTCACCCCTCCACTTT. Residues: CASSLWRQGGYSPLHF.

The genes are TRBV20-1 and TRBJ2-7; 9 bases line up with TRBD1. Germline trimming cut 5 bases from V and 5 bases from J; bases unmatched to any gene: 13. Germline V gene lookup returns CDR1 DFQATT and CDR2 SNEGSKA (reference sequence). The CDR3 covers 15 residues. DNA for the CDR3: TGCAGTGCTCAATTGGTATACGGACAGGGGAACGAGCAGTACTTC. This gives the protein CSAQLVYGQGNEQYF.

In its sample, this clonotype was seen a few times. CDR3: CASSLTGDVVYGYTF. The CDR3 bases are TGTGCCAGCAGCTTGACAGGGGATGTAGTCTATGGCTACACCTTC. This chain connects TRBV7-2 to TRBJ1-2, with 8 bases that match TRBD1. Germline V gene lookup returns CDR1 SGHTA and CDR2 FQGNSA. The ends lost 3 bases at V and 4 bases at J; junction bases unmatched: 7. The CDR3 contains 15 residues. Full variable domain (outside the CDR3, taken from reference TRBV7-2 and TRBJ1-2): GAGVSQSPSNKVTEKGKDVELRCDPISGHTALYWYRQSLGQGLEFLIYFQGNSAPDKSGLPSDRFSAERTGGSVSTLTIQRTQQEDSAVYLCASSLTGDVVYGYTFGSGTRLTVV.

This chain uses TRBV28 with TRBJ1-2; D is unclear. This CDR3 has 12 residues. Germline CDR1 MDHEN, CDR2 SYDVKM. V gave up 7 bases and J gave up 10 bases, with 16 bases separating them. The CDR3 reads CASTQRQPNYTF. Written as DNA, the CDR3 is TGTGCCAGCACGCAGCGTCAGCCCAACTACACCTTC.

This clonotype occurred many times. This chain uses TRBV12-3 or TRBV12-4 with TRBJ2-2, with D unresolved. V was pared by 6 bases and J by 4 bases, with 9 bases between. The length of the CDR3 is 13 residues. CDR3 region: CASSPTATGELFF. CDR3 DNA sequence: TGTGCCAGCAGCCCAACTGCCACCGGGGAGCTGTTTTTT.

This clonotype has more than one count but fewer than ten. The chain has TRBV6-5 and TRBJ2-4; D is possibly TRBD1 (5 bases). CDR1 is MNHEY and CDR2 is SVGAGI in the germline V gene. The CDR3 is 13 residues long. Trimming shortened V by 2 bases and J by 10 bases, and 12 bases separated the two germline ends. This CDR3 reads CASSYQGHGIQYF. CDR3 coding DNA: TGTGCCAGCAGTTACCAGGGCCACGGGATTCAGTACTTC.

This clonotype was found many times. This chain uses TRBV20-1 with TRBJ2-5, with D possibly TRBD1 on 5 matching bases. There are 13 residues in the CDR3. CDR1 and CDR2 from the germline V gene are DFQATT and SNEGSKA (reference sequence). V lost 3 bases to trimming and J lost 1 base, with 9 bases between them. The CDR3 loop reads CSASSTGQETQYF. The CDR3 DNA reads TGCAGTGCTAGCTCAACAGGCCAAGAGACCCAGTACTTC.

This clonotype appeared a few times. The chain combines TRBV10-3 with TRBJ2-2; D is uncertain. The CDR3 consists of 14 residues. The germline V and J ends were trimmed by 3 bases and 4 bases, with 9 bases remaining between them. CDR1 and CDR2 (germline): ENHRY, SYGVKD. The CDR3 sequence is CAISDPDFTGELFF. In DNA form, the CDR3 reads TGTGCCATCAGTGACCCTGACTTCACCGGGGAGCTGTTTTTT.

The chain employs TRBV7-2 and TRBJ2-3; D not certain. There are 13 residues in the CDR3. The V and J ends lost 1 base and 5 bases respectively, with 7 bases between them. The V gene's germline CDR1 is SGHTA and CDR2 FQGNSA. The CDR3 protein is CASSLEMQDTQYF. CDR3 coding DNA: TGTGCCAGCAGCTTAGAGATGCAAGATACGCAGTATTTT.

V usage is TRBV10-3 and J usage is TRBJ2-6, with 9 bases identical to TRBD1. In germline, CDR1 is ENHRY, CDR2 SYGVKD. V shed 11 bases and J 0 bases; nucleotides not matched to a gene: 11. The CDR3 extends over 17 amino acids. CDR3 nucleotides: TGTGCCGCTCAACGGACAGGGGACTCCTCTGGGGCCAACGTCCTGACTTTC. Its translation: CAAQRTGDSSGANVLTF.

A few counts support this clonotype. The chain links TRBV18 to TRBJ1-4; D possibly corresponds to TRBD1 (6 bases). The CDR3 spans 13 residues. The V gene's germline CDR1 is KGHSH and CDR2 LQKENI. The ends were cut back, 6 bases at V and 6 bases at J, with 11 bases in the middle. The CDR3 DNA is TGTGCCAGCTCCGGGAACAGGGATGAAAAACTGTTTTTT. Translated: CASSGNRDEKLFF.

CDR3 loop: CSARASGGDGHTDTQYF. The CDR3 DNA sequence: TGCAGTGCTAGAGCTTCTGGGGGGGATGGGCACACAGATACGCAGTATTTT. This chain links TRBV20-1 with TRBJ2-3, with 7 positions matching TRBD2. With V trimmed by 1 base and J by 2 bases, 12 bases remained unmatched. CDR3 length: 17 amino acids. CDR1 and CDR2 from the germline V gene are DFQATT and SNEGSKA (reference sequence).

This clonotype showed up many times. The CDR3 DNA sequence: TGCGCCAGCAGCTCCCAGGGGGCTAGCTCCTACAATGAGCAGTTCTTC. Translated: CASSSQGASSYNEQFF. The J gene is TRBJ2-1, the V gene TRBV5-1, with 8 bases that match TRBD1. V dropped 3 bases and J dropped 0; count of bases not matched to a gene: 5. Germline CDR1 is SGHRS and CDR2 is YFSETQ. The CDR3 has 16 amino acids.

The chain couples TRBV20-1 to TRBJ2-5; no definite D call. The CDR3 extends over 14 amino acids. The germline V gene encodes CDR1 DFQATT and CDR2 SNEGSKA (reference sequence). V lost 4 bases and J lost 0, with 12 bases in between. In nucleotides, the CDR3 is TGCAGTGCTACCTATGGGGTTCACCAAGAGACCCAGTACTTC. Protein product: CSATYGVHQETQYF.

V usage is TRBV7-2 and J usage is TRBJ2-7, with TRBD2 matching 8 bases. The germline V gene encodes CDR1 SGHTA and CDR2 FQGNSA. The CDR3 length is 16 residues. The V and J ends lost 1 base and 1 base, in that order; junction bases with no gene match: 6. CDR3 sequence (DNA): TGTGCCAGCAGCTTAGGGGCGGGGGGCCTTTCCTACGAGCAGTACTTC. Residues: CASSLGAGGLSYEQYF.

This chain joins TRBV4-1 and TRBJ2-5; D perhaps matches TRBD1 (5 bases). The CDR3 runs 14 residues. V lost 5 bases and J 5 bases, leaving 15 bases between the germline ends. CDR1 MGHRA and CDR2 YSYEKL come from the germline V gene. CDR3 DNA sequence: TGCGCCAGCAGCACTTTAGGGGTTGAGGAGACCCAGTACTTC. Translated: CASSTLGVEETQYF.

This clonotype was seen repeatedly, ten times or more. The rearrangement joins TRBV9 to TRBJ2-3, with TRBD2 matching 7 bases. J gave up 5 bases and V 4 bases, and 10 bases lay outside the gene matches. The CDR3 length is 15 residues. Germline V gene lookup returns CDR1 SGDLS and CDR2 YYNGEE. The CDR3: CASSPEGTILDTQYF. The CDR3 DNA sequence: TGTGCCAGCAGCCCCGAGGGGACTATACTAGATACGCAGTATTTT.

This clonotype was detected only a few times. This sequence joins TRBV10-3 and TRBJ2-7; D perhaps matches TRBD2 (6 bases). Per the germline V gene, CDR1 is ENHRY and CDR2 is SYGVKD. Deletions cut 2 bases from V and 1 base from J, with 15 bases between. CDR3 size: 16 residues. The DNA of the CDR3 is TGTGCCATCAGTGAGGGGTCCGGGACTCAGTCCTACGAGCAGTACTTC. It specifies CAISEGSGTQSYEQYF.

This clonotype has only a few counts. The chain employs TRBV20-1 and TRBJ2-2; D perhaps matches TRBD1 (5 bases). The CDR3 is made up of 14 amino acids. Deletions cut 3 bases from V and 4 bases from J, with 12 bases between. Looked up from germline, CDR1 is DFQATT and CDR2 is SNEGSKA (reference sequence). The CDR3 region is CSASQGIRTGELFF. The CDR3 DNA reads TGCAGTGCTAGCCAGGGTATTCGCACCGGGGAGCTGTTTTTT.

This clonotype was seen repeatedly, ten times or more. The chain carries TRBV12-3 or TRBV12-4 and TRBJ1-3, with D tentatively TRBD1 (5 bases). This CDR3 comprises 16 residues. Trimming left V 5 bases short and J 0 bases short, with 14 bases between. For the CDR3, the DNA is TGTGCCAGCAGTCCTCGGGCGGGGGACTCTGGAAACACCATATATTTT. Translation: CASSPRAGDSGNTIYF.

The chain couples TRBV3-1 to TRBJ1-2, with D perhaps matching TRBD1 (5 bases). The germline V gene encodes CDR1 LGHDT and CDR2 YNNKEL (reference sequence). CDR3 length: 15 residues. V was pared by 0 bases and J by 2 bases, with 10 bases between. The CDR3 reads CASSQDGSGNYGYTF. For the CDR3, the DNA is TGTGCCAGCAGCCAAGATGGGTCAGGGAACTATGGCTACACCTTC.

This clonotype has just a few counts. The genes are TRBV5-1 and TRBJ1-4; 9 nucleotides match TRBD1. This CDR3 contains 16 residues. In germline, CDR1 is SGHRS, CDR2 YFSETQ. V gave up 4 bases and J gave up 3 bases; unmatched junction bases: 7. The CDR3 spells CASSLDRGTPNEKLFF. In nucleotides, the CDR3 is TGCGCCAGCAGCCTTGACAGGGGGACCCCTAATGAAAAACTGTTTTTT.